These 26 T cell receptor beta chains originate from one sample sequenced in a study of OX40 agonist ivuxolimab in advanced cancers. Profiled with immunoSEQ multiplex PCR; TCRdb holds only in-frame clones, not every one. The sample holds 45,000 to 70,000 clones, around 88% seen once. The sample here was CD4+ or CD8+ T cells sorted from blood, taken in a trial of the OX40 agonist ivuxolimab. These TCRs come from an adult with an advanced solid tumor such as melanoma, head and neck, liver or kidney cancer.

The gene calls are TRBV9 and TRBJ2-3; D gene uncertain. Germline CDR1 reads SGDLS; CDR2 reads YYNGEE. The CDR3 has 15 residues. With 0 bases removed from V and 2 bases from J, the gap between germline ends came to 10 bases. The CDR3 nucleotides are TGTGCCAGCAGCGTAGGAGGCTCCCACACAGATACGCAGTATTTT. Translating gives CASSVGGSHTDTQYF. Based on the CDR3 plus reference TRBV9 and TRBJ2-3, the full variable domain is DSGVTQTPKHLITATGQRVTLRCSPRSGDLSVYWYQQSLDQGLQFLIQYYNGEERAKGNILERFSAQQFPDLHSELNLSSLELGDSALYFCASSVGGSHTDTQYFGPGTRLTVL.

V gene TRBV10-3 combines with J gene TRBJ2-5; D is perhaps TRBD2 (7 bases). The germline V and J ends were trimmed by 6 bases and 5 bases, with 13 bases remaining between them. This CDR3 spans 13 amino acids. Per germline, CDR1 ENHRY and CDR2 SYGVKD. In nucleotides, the CDR3 is TGTGCCATCAGGAGGGAGGGGGTGGAGACCCAGTACTTC. This codes for CAIRREGVETQYF.

The gene calls are TRBV5-8 and TRBJ2-2; D might be TRBD1 or TRBD2, each matching 5 bases. V was shortened by 5 bases and J by 4 bases, with 12 bases between the two germline ends. The CDR3 contains 14 residues. CDR1 is SGHTS, CDR2 YDEGEE, per germline. DNA of the CDR3: TGTGCCAGCAGATGGGGGACCGGCACCGGGGAGCTGTTTTTT. Its translation: CASRWGTGTGELFF.

This clone was seen only a few times. This chain connects TRBV7-9 to TRBJ2-2; tentative D call: TRBD2 (5 bases). The CDR3 runs 14 residues. Between the trimmed V and J ends, which lost 3 bases and 4 bases, there was a span of 9 bases. Germline CDR1 SEHNR, CDR2 FQNEAQ (reference sequence). CDR3 bases: TGTGCCAGCAGCTTCGGGATGGGCACCGGGGAGCTGTTTTTT. It encodes CASSFGMGTGELFF.

This sequence joins TRBV7-2 and TRBJ2-2, with D hard to call. This CDR3 comprises 15 residues. Looked up from germline, CDR1 is SGHTA and CDR2 is FQGNSA. The V and J ends lost 2 bases and 5 bases respectively, with 12 bases between them. CDR3 amino acids: CASSLSLAGTGELFF. CDR3 sequence (DNA): TGTGCCAGCAGCTTATCGCTCGCAGGTACCGGGGAGCTGTTTTTT.

The J gene is TRBJ1-1, the V gene TRBV7-3; 7 bases line up with TRBD1. CDR3 length: 13 amino acids. Germline values: CDR1 SGHTA, CDR2 FQGTGA. The ends lost 1 base at V and 7 bases at J; junction bases unmatched: 3. The CDR3 DNA reads as TGTGCCAGCAGCTTAATGGACAGGAGTGAAGCTTTCTTT. This translates into CASSLMDRSEAFF.

The chain combines TRBV7-9 with TRBJ2-3; no clear D gene. Deletions cut 5 bases from V and 6 bases from J, with 15 bases between. This CDR3 spans 14 amino acids. Germline-derived CDR1 and CDR2 are SEHNR and FQNEAQ (reference sequence). The DNA for the CDR3 is TGTGCCAGCAGCCGGGTCAAAACTACCGATACGCAGTATTTT. Its protein is CASSRVKTTDTQYF.

This rearrangement joins TRBV11-2 to TRBJ2-1; D perhaps matches TRBD1 (6 bases). The CDR3 length is 12 residues. The germline gives CDR1 SGHAT, CDR2 FQNNGV. With 5 bases removed from V and 13 bases from J, the gap between germline ends came to 15 bases. The CDR3 bases are TGTGCCAGCAGCGCCAACAGGGAAGCCCAGTTCTTC. It specifies CASSANREAQFF. Variable domain in full (rest from reference TRBV11-2 and TRBJ2-1): EAGVAQSPRYKIIEKRQSVAFWCNPISGHATLYWYQQILGQGPKLLIQFQNNGVVDDSQLPKDRFSAERLKGVDSTLKIQPAKLEDSAVYLCASSANREAQFFGPGTRLTVL.

V is TRBV18 and J is TRBJ1-4; 8 bases are a match to TRBD1. Germline CDR1 is KGHSH and CDR2 is LQKENI. Germline trimming cut 6 bases from V and 5 bases from J; bases unmatched to any gene: 8. The CDR3 runs 15 residues. The CDR3: CASSATGAINEKLFF. CDR3 DNA: TGTGCCAGCTCGGCGACAGGGGCCATAAATGAAAAACTGTTTTTT.

This clone was recorded once. The chain has TRBV5-1 and TRBJ2-5; possibly TRBD1 for D (5 bases). Germline V gene sequence: CDR1 SGHRS, CDR2 YFSETQ. The CDR3 length is 15 residues. The V and J ends lost 2 bases and 2 bases respectively, with 13 bases between them. CDR3: CASSFPGARQETQYF. DNA of the CDR3: TGCGCCAGCAGCTTCCCTGGGGCCCGGCAAGAGACCCAGTACTTC.

The J gene is TRBJ2-5, the V gene TRBV18, with 11 bases fitting TRBD2. CDR3 length equals 15 residues. V gave up 6 bases and J gave up 5 bases; unmatched junction bases: 8. Germline CDR1 reads KGHSH; CDR2 reads LQKENI. As DNA, the CDR3 is TGTGCCAGCTCCTCGACACTAGCGGGAGAGGAGACCCAGTACTTC. It is translated as CASSSTLAGEETQYF.

The chain joins TRBV11-2 to TRBJ2-5; TRBD1 might be the D (7 bases). In germline, CDR1 is SGHAT, CDR2 FQNNGV. V gave up 1 base and J gave up 5 bases, with 23 bases separating them. This CDR3 region has 18 residues. CDR3 coding DNA: TGTGCCAGCAGCTTAGGGAGCGTCTTGGCAGGGGGGAGGGAGACCCAGTACTTC. Protein sequence: CASSLGSVLAGGRETQYF. The full variable domain, in which reference TRBV11-2 and TRBJ2-5 provide the parts outside the CDR3, is EAGVAQSPRYKIIEKRQSVAFWCNPISGHATLYWYQQILGQGPKLLIQFQNNGVVDDSQLPKDRFSAERLKGVDSTLKIQPAKLEDSAVYLCASSLGSVLAGGRETQYFGPGTRLLVL.

The chain couples TRBV11-2 to TRBJ1-1; 10 bases align to TRBD1. This CDR3 contains 16 residues. V was clipped by 1 base and J by 1 base; unmatched bases: 3. Per the germline V gene, CDR1 is SGHAT and CDR2 is FQNNGV. The DNA of the CDR3 is TGTGCCAGCAGCTTAGGGACAGGGGGACGGAACACTGAAGCTTTCTTT. As protein: CASSLGTGGRNTEAFF.

J is TRBJ1-2 and V is TRBV6-5, with 8 bases fitting TRBD1. The CDR3 sequence is 12 residues long. With V trimmed by 6 bases and J by 8 bases, 5 bases remained unmatched. The germline CDR1 and CDR2 sequences are MNHEY and SVGAGI. The CDR3 spells CASRAGTGGYTF. The CDR3 DNA reads TGTGCCAGCAGGGCAGGGACAGGAGGCTACACCTTC.

The V gene is TRBV4-1, the J gene TRBJ1-1; no clear D gene. Germline CDR1 and CDR2: MGHRA and YSYEKL. Trimming left V 2 bases short and J 11 bases short, with 12 bases between. The CDR3 consists of 12 residues. The CDR3 DNA sequence: TGCGCCAGCAGCCAAACCGGGAGAGAGGCTTTCTTT. Protein sequence: CASSQTGREAFF.

CDR3 DNA: TGTGCCAGCAGCCGATCGGGAGGAAGCGGGAGCCGGAATGAGCAGTTCTTC. Its protein product is CASSRSGGSGSRNEQFF. The chain employs TRBV4-2 and TRBJ2-1, with 8 nucleotides matching TRBD2. Germline lookup yields CDR1 LGHNA and CDR2 YNFKEQ. The J segment lost 7 bases and the V segment lost 4 bases, leaving 15 bases of the junction unmatched. This CDR3 region has 17 residues.

V and J are TRBV6-5 and TRBJ1-5, with D unclear. The CDR3 extends over 14 amino acids. Germline CDR1 reads MNHEY; CDR2 reads SVGAGI. Trimming took 5 bases from V and 7 from J, leaving 15 bases between them. The CDR3 region is CASSEVKGRQPQHF. DNA for the CDR3: TGTGCCAGCAGTGAAGTAAAGGGAAGGCAGCCCCAGCATTTT.

J is TRBJ2-7 and V is TRBV18, with 9 bases identical to TRBD1. Germline lookup yields CDR1 KGHSH and CDR2 LQKENI. V lost 1 base to trimming and J lost 6 bases; unmatched junction nucleotides: 4. The CDR3 has 14 residues. Here the CDR3 DNA reads TGTGCCAGCTCACCACAGGACAGGGGTTTCGAGCAGTACTTC. Translating gives CASSPQDRGFEQYF.

The count of this clone is one. The chain uses TRBV5-5 and TRBJ1-6; D may be TRBD1 (6 bases). CDR1 SGHKS and CDR2 YYEKEE come from the germline V gene (reference sequence). This CDR3 comprises 14 residues. The germline V and J ends were trimmed by 2 bases and 10 bases, with 13 bases remaining between them. In DNA, the CDR3 is TGTGCCAGCAGCTTTACGGACAGATCCTCACCCCTCCACTTT. Its protein is CASSFTDRSSPLHF.

Turning to this clone: The same CDR3 can be traced to other DNA sequences in this sample. The rearrangement uses TRBV5-1 and TRBJ2-5, with 7 positions matching TRBD1. The germline V gene encodes CDR1 SGHRS and CDR2 YFSETQ. The trim removed 2 bases at V and 4 bases at J, leaving 2 bases unmatched. The CDR3 spans 13 residues. The CDR3 DNA reads TGCGCCAGCAGCTTAGGGGGCGGAGAGACCCAGTACTTC. This gives the protein CASSLGGGETQYF.

The chain joins TRBV5-1 to TRBJ1-4; no reliable D call. This CDR3 is built from 14 residues. V gave up 2 bases and J gave up 4 bases, with 9 bases separating them. Germline V CDR1 and CDR2: SGHRS, YFSETQ. The CDR3 is CASSFEGGNEKLFF. The DNA of the CDR3 is TGCGCCAGCAGCTTCGAGGGAGGTAATGAAAAACTGTTTTTT.

This chain links TRBV5-4 with TRBJ2-5, with D possibly matching TRBD2 (5 bases). V lost 0 bases to trimming and J lost 0 bases, with 12 bases between them. This CDR3 contains 16 residues. Germline V gene data show CDR1 as SGHNT and CDR2 as YYREEE (reference sequence). The CDR3 region is CASSLVPAVDQETQYF. DNA of the CDR3: TGTGCCAGCAGCTTGGTTCCAGCGGTGGACCAAGAGACCCAGTACTTC.

The chain links TRBV27 to TRBJ2-7, with a possible D match to TRBD1 (5 bases). The CDR3 contains 13 residues. Looked up from germline, CDR1 is MNHEY and CDR2 is SMNVEV (reference sequence). The V end was cut by 4 bases, the J end by 2 bases, with 9 bases between. CDR3 protein: CASSSGIPYEQYF. The CDR3 bases are TGTGCCAGCAGTTCAGGGATTCCCTACGAGCAGTACTTC.

The CDR3 sequence is CASSLGQGVGQPQHF. CDR3 bases: TGCGCCAGCAGCTTGGGACAGGGGGTCGGTCAGCCCCAGCATTTT. The rearrangement uses TRBV5-1 and TRBJ1-5, with TRBD1 matching over 9 bases. Trimming took 0 bases from V and 6 from J; bases not matched to a gene: 4. The CDR3 runs to 15 residues. CDR1 and CDR2 from the germline V gene are SGHRS and YFSETQ.

The genes are TRBV29-1 and TRBJ2-3, with D tentatively TRBD2 (7 bases). From germline, CDR1 is SQVTM and CDR2 ANQGSEA. The CDR3 contains 14 residues. Here the CDR3 reads CSVGGGQSTDTQYF. The CDR3 bases are TGCAGTGTGGGGGGGGGCCAAAGCACAGATACGCAGTATTTT.

This clone was picked up one time. This chain joins TRBV6-1 and TRBJ1-5; 7 nucleotides line up with TRBD1. CDR3 size: 16 residues. Germline loops: CDR1 MNHNS, CDR2 SASEGT. With V trimmed by 2 bases and J by 7 bases, 11 bases remained unmatched. CDR3 bases: TGTGCCAGCAGTGAACTAGGGAGGGGGCGCGTACAGCCCCAGCATTTT. Translating gives CASSELGRGRVQPQHF.